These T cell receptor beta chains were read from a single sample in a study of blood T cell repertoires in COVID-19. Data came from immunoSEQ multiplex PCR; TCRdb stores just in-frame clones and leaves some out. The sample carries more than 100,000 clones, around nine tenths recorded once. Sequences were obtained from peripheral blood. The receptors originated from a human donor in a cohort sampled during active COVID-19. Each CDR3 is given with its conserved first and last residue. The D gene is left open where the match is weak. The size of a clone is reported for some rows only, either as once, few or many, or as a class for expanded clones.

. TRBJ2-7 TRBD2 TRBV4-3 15 CASSQKTGGLSEQYF TGCGCCAGCAGCCAAAAGACGGGAGGACTCTCCGAGCAGTACTTC
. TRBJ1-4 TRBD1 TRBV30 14 CAWSRQGANEKLFF TGTGCCTGGAGTAGACAGGGGGCTAATGAAAAACTGTTTTTT
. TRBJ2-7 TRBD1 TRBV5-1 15 CASSWAGTGEREQYF TGCGCCAGCAGCTGGGCCGGGACAGGGGAACGCGAGCAGTACTTC
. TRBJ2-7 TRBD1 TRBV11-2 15 CASSLAGTGVYEQYF TGTGCCAGCAGCTTAGCCGGGACAGGTGTATACGAGCAGTACTTC
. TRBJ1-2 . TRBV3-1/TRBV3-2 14 CASSQDYRSVGYTF TGTGCCAGCAGCCAAGACTACAGGTCGGTTGGCTACACCTTC
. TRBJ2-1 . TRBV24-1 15 CATSDFGSQYNEQFF TGTGCCACCAGTGATTTCGGGTCTCAATACAATGAGCAGTTCTTC
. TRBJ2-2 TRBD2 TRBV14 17 CASSQGGLAGGTGELFF TGTGCCAGCAGCCAAGGAGGACTAGCGGGAGGCACCGGGGAGCTGTTTTTT
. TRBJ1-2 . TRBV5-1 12 CAFRSGESGYTF TGCGCCTTTAGGTCAGGGGAAAGTGGCTACACCTTC
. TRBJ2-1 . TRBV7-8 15 CASSLAESTRNEQFF TGTGCCAGCAGCTTAGCTGAGTCTACCCGCAATGAGCAGTTCTTC
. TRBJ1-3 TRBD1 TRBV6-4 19 CASSDGTGDSPSSGNTIYF TGTGCCAGCAGTGATGGGACAGGGGACTCGCCGAGCTCTGGAAACACCATATATTTT
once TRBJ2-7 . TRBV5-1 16 CASSSSYAGIRHEQYF TGCGCCAGCAGCTCGTCCTACGCGGGGATTCGGCACGAGCAGTACTTC
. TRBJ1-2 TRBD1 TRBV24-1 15 CATSDSATGGYGYTF TGTGCCACCAGTGATTCAGCGACAGGGGGTTACGGCTACACCTTC
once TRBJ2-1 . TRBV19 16 CASTPLFERAHNEQFF TGTGCCAGTACCCCCCTTTTCGAGCGGGCCCACAATGAGCAGTTCTTC
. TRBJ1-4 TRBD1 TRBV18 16 CASSQVGRQGNEKLFF TGTGCCAGCTCACAAGTCGGGAGACAGGGTAATGAAAAACTGTTTTTT
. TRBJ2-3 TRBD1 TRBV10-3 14 CAISEGQGGNTQYF TGTGCCATCAGTGAGGGACAGGGCGGAAATACGCAGTATTTT
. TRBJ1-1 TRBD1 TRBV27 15 CASRLSRGLYTEAFF TGTGCCAGCAGGTTATCCAGGGGGTTGTACACTGAAGCTTTCTTT
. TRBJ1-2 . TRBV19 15 CASSRGGVRNYGYTF TGTGCCAGTAGCCGGGGGGGGGTAAGGAACTATGGCTACACCTTC
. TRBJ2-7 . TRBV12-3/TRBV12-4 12 CASSFGLYEQYF TGTGCCAGCAGTTTCGGACTGTACGAGCAGTACTTC
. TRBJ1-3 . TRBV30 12 CAWIVGGNTIYF TGTGCCTGGATAGTGGGCGGAAACACCATATATTTT
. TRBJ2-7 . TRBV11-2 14 CASSLSGGAYEQYF TGTGCCAGCAGCTTATCAGGAGGAGCCTACGAGCAGTACTTC
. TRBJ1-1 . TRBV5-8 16 CASSLAESRPNTEAFF TGTGCCAGCAGCTTGGCCGAGAGCAGGCCAAACACTGAAGCTTTCTTT
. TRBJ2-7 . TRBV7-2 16 CASSPGTREWSYEQYF TGTGCCAGCAGCCCGGGTACCAGGGAATGGTCCTACGAGCAGTACTTC
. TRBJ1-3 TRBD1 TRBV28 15 CASSSRTGLGNTIYF TGTGCCAGCAGTTCCCGGACAGGGCTCGGGAACACCATATATTTT
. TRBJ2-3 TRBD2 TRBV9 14 CASSSSGGANTQYF TGTGCCAGCAGCTCTAGCGGGGGGGCAAATACGCAGTATTTT
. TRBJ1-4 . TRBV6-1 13 CASRGGGVEKLFF TGTGCCAGCAGAGGGGGAGGGGTAGAAAAACTGTTTTTT
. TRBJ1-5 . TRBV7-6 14 CASSLLARNQPQHF TGTGCCAGCAGCTTATTGGCTCGCAATCAGCCCCAGCATTTT
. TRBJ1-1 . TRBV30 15 CAWRTVGRRLTEAFF TGTGCCTGGAGAACAGTTGGACGGAGGCTCACTGAAGCTTTCTTT
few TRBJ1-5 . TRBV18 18 CASSPLPRGKGNGQPQHF TGTGCCAGCTCACCATTACCGCGGGGAAAGGGTAACGGTCAGCCCCAGCATTTT
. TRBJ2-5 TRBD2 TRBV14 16 CASSHTSGGRGETQYF TGTGCCAGCAGCCACACTAGCGGGGGCCGCGGGGAGACCCAGTACTTC
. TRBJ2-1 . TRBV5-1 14 CASSFAGALNEQFF TGCGCCAGCAGCTTTGCGGGGGCCCTCAATGAGCAGTTCTTC
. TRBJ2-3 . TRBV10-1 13 CASSDGGTDTQYF TGCGCCAGCAGTGACGGTGGCACAGATACGCAGTATTTT
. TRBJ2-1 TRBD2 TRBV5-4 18 CASSLGTSGPAAYNEQFF TGTGCCAGCAGCCTCGGGACTAGCGGACCAGCGGCCTACAATGAGCAGTTCTTC
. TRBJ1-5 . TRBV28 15 CASSFPGDSNQPQHF TGTGCCAGCAGTTTTCCGGGGGATAGCAATCAGCCCCAGCATTTT
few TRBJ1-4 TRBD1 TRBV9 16 CASSGLGGGTNEKLFF TGTGCCAGCAGCGGCCTAGGGGGCGGAACTAATGAAAAACTGTTTTTT
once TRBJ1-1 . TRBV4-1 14 CASSQGVGGTEAFF TGCGCCAGCAGCCAAGGGGTAGGGGGTACTGAAGCTTTCTTT